One and the same sample provided the 17 T cell receptor beta chains below, sequenced in a study of OX40 agonist ivuxolimab in advanced cancers. TCRdb's copy holds only in-frame clones and misses some; the assay was immunoSEQ multiplex PCR. The sample has about 70,000 clones; 86% are singletons. Sequencing was performed on CD4+ or CD8+ T cells sorted from blood, taken in a trial of the OX40 agonist ivuxolimab. These receptors all come from an adult with an advanced solid tumor such as melanoma, head and neck, liver or kidney cancer.

The CDR3 reads CASSQLGQGPYEQYF. CDR3 sequence (DNA): TGCGCCAGCAGCCAATTGGGACAGGGTCCCTACGAGCAGTACTTC. The chain recombines TRBV4-1 with TRBJ2-7, with 9 nucleotides matching TRBD1. V lost 2 bases, J lost 2 bases, and 4 bases stayed unmatched. The CDR3 is 15 amino acids. Germline assignment: CDR1 MGHRA and CDR2 YSYEKL.

V is TRBV19 and J is TRBJ2-7, with D unresolved. This CDR3 spans 13 amino acids. V lost 1 base and J lost 5, with 9 bases in between. Germline CDR1 and CDR2: LNHDA and SQIVND (reference sequence). CDR3 loop: CASSIGVRDEQYF. DNA of the CDR3: TGTGCCAGTAGTATAGGTGTGAGAGACGAGCAGTACTTC.

The rearrangement links TRBV4-1 to TRBJ2-4; D remains unclear. The CDR3 is 15 amino acids. The germline CDR1 and CDR2 sequences are MGHRA and YSYEKL. V was pared by 0 bases and J by 0 bases, with 6 bases between. This CDR3 reads CASSQDWLAKNIQYF. CDR3 DNA: TGCGCCAGCAGCCAAGACTGGCTAGCCAAAAACATTCAGTACTTC.

V gene TRBV18 combines with J gene TRBJ2-7; 7 nucleotides match TRBD1. The trim removed 3 bases at V and 0 bases at J, leaving 11 bases unmatched. CDR3 length: 17 residues. The germline CDR1 and CDR2 sequences are KGHSH and LQKENI. The CDR3 nucleotides are TGTGCCAGCTCACCCACCTCTACGGGACAGAGCTCCTACGAGCAGTACTTC. Protein: CASSPTSTGQSSYEQYF.

This sequence joins TRBV28 and TRBJ2-2; D tentatively reads TRBD1 or TRBD2 (7 bases each). Germline CDR1 reads MDHEN; CDR2 reads SYDVKM. The CDR3 extends over 17 amino acids. Trimming shortened V by 6 bases and J by 2 bases, and 19 bases separated the two germline ends. For the CDR3, the DNA is TGTGCCAGCAGGCCCCTCCAGGGGGGGACTAACACCGGGGAGCTGTTTTTT. It yields the protein CASRPLQGGTNTGELFF.

CDR3 sequence (DNA): TGTGCCAGCAGTGAAGCTTCGGTGGGGGTTTATACGCAGTATTTT. It encodes CASSEASVGVYTQYF. The V call is TRBV6-1, the J call TRBJ2-3; perhaps D is TRBD1 or TRBD2 (5 bases each). The CDR3 runs 15 residues. Between the trimmed V and J ends, which lost 0 bases and 7 bases, there was a span of 14 bases. Per germline, CDR1 MNHNS and CDR2 SASEGT.

The chain employs TRBV4-1 and TRBJ1-1; 7 nucleotides line up with TRBD1. V lost 0 bases and J lost 6; bases outside the gene matches: 4. The germline CDR1 and CDR2 sequences are MGHRA and YSYEKL. The CDR3 length is 14 residues. The DNA of the CDR3 is TGCGCCAGCAGCCAAGAGTCTCAGGGGGCTGAAGCTTTCTTT. As protein: CASSQESQGAEAFF.

This clone was counted a few times. This chain joins TRBV14 and TRBJ1-2; the D is unclear. The CDR3 loop spans 12 amino acids. Trimming took 4 bases from V and 4 from J, leaving 7 bases between them. Germline V CDR1 and CDR2: SGHDN, FVKESK. The CDR3 loop is CASSLRRYGYTF. CDR3 nucleotide sequence: TGTGCCAGCAGCCTGCGTCGCTATGGCTACACCTTC.

Written as DNA, the CDR3 is TGTGCCAGCGATGTGCACGGAGGCGCCTACGAGCAGTACTTC. Its protein product is CASDVHGGAYEQYF. This chain connects TRBV2 to TRBJ2-7; D is perhaps TRBD2 (5 bases). The CDR3 extends over 14 amino acids. The V end lost 8 bases, the J end lost 2 bases, and 16 bases lay between the germline ends. From germline, CDR1 is SNHLY and CDR2 FYNNEI.

The chain has TRBV28 and TRBJ2-2, with 16 bases identical to TRBD2. The germline V gene has CDR1 MDHEN and CDR2 SYDVKM. The CDR3 is 18 residues long. After removal of 5 bases from V and 1 base from J, the junction contained 4 bases not matched to a gene. The CDR3 nucleotides read TGTGCCAGCAGTGGGGGACTAGCGGGAGGGCGGAACACCGGGGAGCTGTTTTTT. Protein: CASSGGLAGGRNTGELFF. Supplemented by reference TRBV28 and TRBJ2-2, the full variable domain reads DVKVTQSSRYLVKRTGEKVFLECVQDMDHENMFWYRQDPGLGLRLIYFSYDVKMKEKGDIPEGYSVSREKKERFSLILESASTNQTSMYLCASSGGLAGGRNTGELFFGEGSRLTVL.

This clone appeared once. The CDR3 DNA is TGTGCCAGCAGTCCCCCAGGGTTCCCCCCATCCTACGAGCAGTACTTC. Encoded protein: CASSPPGFPPSYEQYF. The V and J genes are TRBV28 and TRBJ2-7; TRBD1 is a possible D gene (5 bases). Germline lookup yields CDR1 MDHEN and CDR2 SYDVKM. This CDR3 comprises 16 residues. V shed 5 bases and J shed 1 base, with 18 bases lying between them.

The J gene is TRBJ2-1, the V gene TRBV4-2; D ambiguous. V was shortened by 1 base and J by 7 bases, with 11 bases between the two germline ends. The V gene's germline CDR1 is LGHNA and CDR2 YNFKEQ. The CDR3 spans 14 residues. Here the CDR3 DNA reads TGTGCCAGCAGCCAAGCTCTTAGGGTGAATGAGCAGTTCTTC. Amino acids: CASSQALRVNEQFF.

On this clone: At the DNA level, this CDR3 is encoded by other sequences in the same sample as well. This rearrangement joins TRBV7-9 to TRBJ1-4, with 7 bases that match TRBD1. The germline V gene has CDR1 SEHNR and CDR2 FQNEAQ (reference sequence). Trimming removed 6 bases from V and 4 bases from J; junction bases left unmatched: 5. This CDR3 contains 14 residues. The CDR3 nucleotides read TGTGCCAGCAGTTTGGGACAGATTAATGAAAAACTGTTTTTT. As protein: CASSLGQINEKLFF.

This rearrangement joins TRBV5-6 to TRBJ2-1, with a possible D match to TRBD2 (6 bases). V shed 4 bases and J shed 9 bases, with 14 bases lying between them. The CDR3 extends over 13 amino acids. Germline assignment: CDR1 SGHDT and CDR2 YYEEEE. In DNA form, the CDR3 reads TGTGCCAGCAGCCCCTTACTAGCTCGTGAGCAGTTCTTC. Protein sequence: CASSPLLAREQFF.

The gene calls are TRBV19 and TRBJ1-5, with D maybe TRBD1 (6 bases). V dropped 2 bases and J dropped 0 bases, with 11 bases sitting between them. The V gene's germline CDR1 is LNHDA and CDR2 SQIVND (reference sequence). The CDR3 totals 16 residues. For the CDR3, the DNA is TGTGCCAGTAGTATACAACAGGGCGTTAGCAATCAGCCCCAGCATTTT. The encoded protein is CASSIQQGVSNQPQHF.

The chain is built from TRBV14 and TRBJ2-1, with 7 bases that match TRBD1. The CDR3 has 14 residues. V shed 2 bases and J 4 bases; nucleotides not matched to a gene: 2. Looked up from germline, CDR1 is SGHDN and CDR2 is FVKESK. The CDR3 sequence is CASSQWDSYNEQFF. The DNA of the CDR3 is TGTGCCAGCAGCCAATGGGACAGTTACAATGAGCAGTTCTTC.

The CDR3 DNA reads TGTGCCAGCAGCTTACTGTCTAGGGGGGCCGGGGAGCTGTTTTTT. Its translation: CASSLLSRGAGELFF. V is TRBV11-2 and J is TRBJ2-2; D is possibly TRBD1 or TRBD2 (6 bases each). V was clipped by 2 bases and J by 6 bases, with 13 bases between them. The CDR3 is made up of 15 amino acids. The germline V gene encodes CDR1 SGHAT and CDR2 FQNNGV.